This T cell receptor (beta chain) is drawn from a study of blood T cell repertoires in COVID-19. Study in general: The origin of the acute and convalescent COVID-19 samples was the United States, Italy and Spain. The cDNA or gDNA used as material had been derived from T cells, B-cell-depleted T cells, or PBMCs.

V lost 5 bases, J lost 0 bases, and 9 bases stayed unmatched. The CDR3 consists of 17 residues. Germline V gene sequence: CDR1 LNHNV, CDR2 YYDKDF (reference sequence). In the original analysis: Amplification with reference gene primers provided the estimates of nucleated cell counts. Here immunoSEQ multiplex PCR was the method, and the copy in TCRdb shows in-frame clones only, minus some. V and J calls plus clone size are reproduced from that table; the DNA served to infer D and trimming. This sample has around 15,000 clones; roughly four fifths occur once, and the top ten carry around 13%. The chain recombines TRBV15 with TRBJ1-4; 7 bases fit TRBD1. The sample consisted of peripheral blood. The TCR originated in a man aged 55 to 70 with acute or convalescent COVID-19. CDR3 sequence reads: CATSGVQGVATNEKLFF. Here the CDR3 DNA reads TGTGCCACCAGCGGGGTCCAGGGGGTGGCAACTAATGAAAAACTGTTTTTT. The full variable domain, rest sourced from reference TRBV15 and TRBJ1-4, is DAMVIQNPRYQVTQFGKPVTLSCSQTLNHNVMYWYQQKSSQAPKLLFHYYDKDFNNEADTPDNFQSRRPNTSFCFLDIRSPGLGDTAMYLCATSGVQGVATNEKLFFGSGTQLSVL.